The clone carrying this T cell receptor beta chain occurred a few times. Its antigen is currently unknown. MiXCR, applied by TCRdb to the RT-PCR reads, yields one record per CDR3 protein. The sample contains hundreds of thousands of distinct CDR3 sequences, 10% to 15% of which appear only once. This entry comes from a study of response to subunit inactivated influenza vaccine. Study-wide findings and caveats: The study's authors posited that every seasonal influenza vaccination enlists few new T cells.

Germline V CDR1 and CDR2: SGHRS, YFSETQ. V lost 1 base and J lost 2; bases outside the gene matches: 5. This CDR3 region has 15 residues. The sequencing here drew on non-naive T cells sorted from PBMCs, taken 14 days before vaccination. This clonotype was sampled from a man in his fifties or sixties who received an inactivated influenza vaccine. This chain uses TRBV5-1 with TRBJ2-5, with TRBD1 matching over 7 bases. CDR3 in amino acids: CASSLQPGQQETQYF. CDR3 nucleotides: TGCGCCAGCAGCTTGCAACCGGGACAGCAAGAGACCCAGTACTTC.